The 13 T cell receptor beta chains in this list originate from one sample, sequenced in a study of blood T cell repertoires in COVID-19. Assay used: immunoSEQ multiplex PCR; TCRdb lists only in-frame clones, some missing. The sample records roughly 230,000 clones, 80% to 90% being singletons. The sample consisted of peripheral blood. These receptors were collected from a woman aged 40 to 55 who had recovered from COVID-19.

The CDR3 loop is CTSSQEARGTGDQPQHF. The CDR3 DNA is TGCACCAGCAGCCAAGAGGCGCGCGGGACAGGGGATCAGCCCCAGCATTTT. The chain has TRBV1 and TRBJ1-5; the D call of TRBD1 is as the table states it, not checked on the DNA. TRBV1 is classified as a pseudogene. CDR3 size: 17 residues.

The V gene is TRBV18, the J gene TRBJ2-1, with a tentative D call TRBD2 (6 bases). Germline loops: CDR1 KGHSH, CDR2 LQKENI. The CDR3 runs 14 residues. Trimming removed 0 bases from V and 9 bases from J, with 12 bases in between. The CDR3 sequence is CASSPPSTSSEQFF. The CDR3 nucleotides read TGTGCCAGCTCACCACCGAGCACTAGCAGTGAGCAGTTCTTC.

The CDR3 here is CASRLPGDTEAFF. The DNA for the CDR3 is TGTGCCAGCAGATTGCCGGGGGACACTGAAGCTTTCTTT. This chain joins TRBV27 and TRBJ1-1; possible D gene TRBD1, 5 bases. Germline CDR1 is MNHEY and CDR2 is SMNVEV (reference sequence). V lost 6 bases and J lost 3, with 11 bases in between. The CDR3 covers 13 residues.

The chain has TRBV6-2 or TRBV6-3 and TRBJ1-2; perhaps TRBD1 as D (6 bases). This CDR3 contains 15 residues. CDR1 is MNHEY and CDR2 is SVGEGT in the germline V gene. The V gene lost 2 bases and the J gene lost 8 bases, with 18 bases spanning the gap. This chain's CDR3 is CASSYGSGGAYGYTF. Here the CDR3 DNA reads TGTGCCAGCAGTTACGGCTCGGGGGGCGCCTACGGCTACACCTTC.

This chain links TRBV6-1 with TRBJ1-3, with D tentatively TRBD1 (5 bases). Germline values: CDR1 MNHNS, CDR2 SASEGT. This CDR3 comprises 16 residues. The V end was cut by 4 bases, the J end by 0 bases, with 13 bases between. The CDR3 coding sequence is TGTGCCAGCAGTGGGCCGGCGGGGGGCTCTGGAAACACCATATATTTT. As protein: CASSGPAGGSGNTIYF.

The rearrangement uses TRBV6-5 and TRBJ2-5; perhaps TRBD1 as D (6 bases). Per the germline V gene, CDR1 is MNHEY and CDR2 is SVGAGI. The V end lost 6 bases, the J end lost 5 bases, and 13 bases lay between the germline ends. The CDR3 sequence is 13 residues long. CDR3 nucleotide sequence: TGTGCCAGCAGAGACAGGTTAAAGGAGACCCAGTACTTC. This encodes CASRDRLKETQYF.

CDR3 sequence reads: CASSPNPGQGTDTQYF. The CDR3 DNA reads TGTGCCAGCAGCCCCAACCCCGGACAGGGTACAGATACGCAGTATTTT. The chain employs TRBV11-2 and TRBJ2-3; 8 positions match TRBD1. J was trimmed by 3 bases and V by 5 bases; bases with no gene match: 10. This CDR3 spans 16 amino acids. Germline CDR1 reads SGHAT; CDR2 reads FQNNGV. The full variable domain, completed using reference TRBV11-2 and TRBJ2-3, is EAGVAQSPRYKIIEKRQSVAFWCNPISGHATLYWYQQILGQGPKLLIQFQNNGVVDDSQLPKDRFSAERLKGVDSTLKIQPAKLEDSAVYLCASSPNPGQGTDTQYFGPGTRLTVL.

The chain combines TRBV9 with TRBJ2-3, with a weak D call TRBD2 (6 bases). This CDR3 has 16 amino acids. Germline loops: CDR1 SGDLS, CDR2 YYNGEE. Trimming stripped 3 bases from V and 3 bases from J, with 17 bases between. The CDR3 DNA sequence: TGTGCCAGCAGCGCCTCGGGGGAGGTTGAAACAGATACGCAGTATTTT. This gives the protein CASSASGEVETDTQYF.

The V and J genes are TRBV7-9 and TRBJ2-1; 10 nucleotides match TRBD1. Trimming took 5 bases from V and 7 from J; bases not matched to a gene: 8. Germline V gene lookup returns CDR1 SEHNR and CDR2 FQNEAQ (reference sequence). This CDR3 is built from 15 residues. The CDR3 DNA is TGTGCCAGCAGCCCCGGACAGGGGGGTGTTAATGAGCAGTTCTTC. The encoded protein is CASSPGQGGVNEQFF.

V is TRBV6-2 or TRBV6-3 and J is TRBJ2-7; 11 bases line up with TRBD2. CDR1 is MNHEY, CDR2 SVGEGT, per germline. The trim removed 4 bases at V and 4 bases at J, leaving 6 bases unmatched. This CDR3 spans 15 amino acids. The CDR3 region has the DNA TGTGCCAGCAGTTCTCGACTAGCGGGACCGTACGAGCAGTACGTC. Translated, it gives CASSSRLAGPYEQYV.

CDR3 in amino acids: CASSKSPFWGSSYEQYV. The CDR3 DNA reads TGTGCCAGCAGCAAAAGTCCCTTCTGGGGCAGCTCCTACGAGCAGTACGTC. This rearrangement joins TRBV21-1 to TRBJ2-7; the listed D gene, TRBD1, was not tested against the DNA. TRBV21-1 is a recognized pseudogene. The CDR3 has 17 amino acids.

This clone has more than one count but fewer than ten. V is TRBV3-1 (or the pseudogene TRBV3-2) and J is TRBJ1-3; 8 bases agree with TRBD1. This CDR3 is built from 14 residues. V lost 1 base and J lost 8; bases outside the gene matches: 4. Germline lookup yields CDR1 LGHDT and CDR2 YNNKEL (reference sequence). The CDR3 protein is CASSQAGGADTIYF. The CDR3 nucleotides read TGTGCCAGCAGCCAAGCAGGGGGCGCAGACACCATATATTTT.

This chain joins TRBV6-2 or TRBV6-3 and TRBJ1-6; tentatively, D is TRBD1 (6 bases). Trimming took off 4 bases at V and 6 bases at J, with 16 bases between the two ends. Looked up from germline, CDR1 is MNHEY and CDR2 is SVGEGT. The CDR3 is 16 residues long. The CDR3 region has the DNA TGTGCCAGCAGTTCAAACACCAGGGGAATTAATTCACCCCTCCACTTT. This translates into CASSSNTRGINSPLHF.